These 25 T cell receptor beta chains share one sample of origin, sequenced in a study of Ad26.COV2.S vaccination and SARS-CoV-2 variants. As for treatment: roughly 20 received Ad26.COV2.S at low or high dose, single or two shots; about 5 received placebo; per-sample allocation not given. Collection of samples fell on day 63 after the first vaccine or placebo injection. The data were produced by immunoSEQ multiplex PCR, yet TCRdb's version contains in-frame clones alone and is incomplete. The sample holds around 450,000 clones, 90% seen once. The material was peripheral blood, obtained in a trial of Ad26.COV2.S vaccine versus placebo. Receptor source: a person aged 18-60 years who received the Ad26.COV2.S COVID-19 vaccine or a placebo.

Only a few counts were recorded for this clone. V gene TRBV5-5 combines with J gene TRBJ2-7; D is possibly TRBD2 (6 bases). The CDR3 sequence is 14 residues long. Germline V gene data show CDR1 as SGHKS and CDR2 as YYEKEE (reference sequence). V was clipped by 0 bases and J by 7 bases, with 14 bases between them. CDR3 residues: CASSLGAAGPEQYF. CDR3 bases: TGTGCCAGCAGCTTGGGGGCTGCGGGGCCTGAGCAGTACTTC. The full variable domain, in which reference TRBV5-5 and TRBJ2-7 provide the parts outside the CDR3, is DAGVTQSPTHLIKTRGQQVTLRCSPISGHKSVSWYQQVLGQGPQFIFQYYEKEERGRGNFPDRFSARQFPNYSSELNVNALLLGDSALYLCASSLGAAGPEQYFGPGTRLTVT.

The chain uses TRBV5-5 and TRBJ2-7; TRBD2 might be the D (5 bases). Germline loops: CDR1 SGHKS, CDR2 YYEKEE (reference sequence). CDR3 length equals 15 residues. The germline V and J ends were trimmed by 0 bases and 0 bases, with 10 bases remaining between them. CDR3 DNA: TGTGCCAGCAGCTTGGCCGCGGGTTACTCCTACGAGCAGTACTTC. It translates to CASSLAAGYSYEQYF.

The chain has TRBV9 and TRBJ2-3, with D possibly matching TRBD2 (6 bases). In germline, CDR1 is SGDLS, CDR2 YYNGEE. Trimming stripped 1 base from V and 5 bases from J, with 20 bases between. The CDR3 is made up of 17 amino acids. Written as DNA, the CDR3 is TGTGCCAGCAGCGTACCATCCTTTGGGCGGGGCGGAGATACGCAGTATTTT. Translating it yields CASSVPSFGRGGDTQYF.

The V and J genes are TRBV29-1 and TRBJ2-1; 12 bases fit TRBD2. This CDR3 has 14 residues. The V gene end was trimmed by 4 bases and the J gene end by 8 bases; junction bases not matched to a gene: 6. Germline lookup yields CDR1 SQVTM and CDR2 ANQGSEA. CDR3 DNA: TGCAGCGTTGCCGGACTAGCGGGATTCGATGAGCAGTTCTTC. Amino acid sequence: CSVAGLAGFDEQFF.

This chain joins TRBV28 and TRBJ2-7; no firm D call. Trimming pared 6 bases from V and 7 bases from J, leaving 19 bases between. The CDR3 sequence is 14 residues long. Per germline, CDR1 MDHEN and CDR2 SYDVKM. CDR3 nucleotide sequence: TGTGCCAGCAGACCGTTGGGCCAATCGTGGGAGCAGTACTTC. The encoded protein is CASRPLGQSWEQYF. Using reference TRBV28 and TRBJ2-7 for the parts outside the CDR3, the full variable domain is DVKVTQSSRYLVKRTGEKVFLECVQDMDHENMFWYRQDPGLGLRLIYFSYDVKMKEKGDIPEGYSVSREKKERFSLILESASTNQTSMYLCASRPLGQSWEQYFGPGTRLTVT.

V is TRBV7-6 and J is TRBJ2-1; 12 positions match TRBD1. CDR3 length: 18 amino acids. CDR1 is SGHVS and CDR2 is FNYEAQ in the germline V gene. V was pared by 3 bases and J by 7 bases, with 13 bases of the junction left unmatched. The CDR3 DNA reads TGTGCCAGCAGCTTTGCGGGACAGGGGGCGAATATCGTGAATGAGCAGTTCTTC. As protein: CASSFAGQGANIVNEQFF. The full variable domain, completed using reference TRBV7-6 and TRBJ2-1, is GAGVSQSPRYKVTKRGQDVALRCDPISGHVSLYWYRQALGQGPEFLTYFNYEAQQDKSGLPNDRFSAERPEGSISTLTIQRTEQRDSAMYRCASSFAGQGANIVNEQFFGPGTRLTVL.

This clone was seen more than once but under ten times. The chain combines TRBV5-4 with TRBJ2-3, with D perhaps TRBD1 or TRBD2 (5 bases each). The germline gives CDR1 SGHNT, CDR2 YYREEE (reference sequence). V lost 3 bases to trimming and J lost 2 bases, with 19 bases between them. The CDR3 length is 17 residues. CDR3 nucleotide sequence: TGTGCCAGCAGCTGGGACGAGCCCAAGCAAGTCACAGATACGCAGTATTTT. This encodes CASSWDEPKQVTDTQYF.

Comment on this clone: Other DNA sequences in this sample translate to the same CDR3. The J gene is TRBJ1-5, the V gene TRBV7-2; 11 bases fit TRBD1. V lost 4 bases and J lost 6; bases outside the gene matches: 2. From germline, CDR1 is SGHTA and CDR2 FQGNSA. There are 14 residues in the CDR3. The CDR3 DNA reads TGTGCCAGCAGCTCCGGGACAGGGGGTCAGCCCCAGCATTTT. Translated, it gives CASSSGTGGQPQHF.

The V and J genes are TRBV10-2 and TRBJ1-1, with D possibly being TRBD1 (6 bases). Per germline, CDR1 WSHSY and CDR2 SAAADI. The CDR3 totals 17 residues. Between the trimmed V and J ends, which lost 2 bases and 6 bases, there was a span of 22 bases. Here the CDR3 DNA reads TGCGCCAGCAGTGAGCCGGTTACAGGGACGTACTATCCTGAAGCTTTCTTT. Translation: CASSEPVTGTYYPEAFF.

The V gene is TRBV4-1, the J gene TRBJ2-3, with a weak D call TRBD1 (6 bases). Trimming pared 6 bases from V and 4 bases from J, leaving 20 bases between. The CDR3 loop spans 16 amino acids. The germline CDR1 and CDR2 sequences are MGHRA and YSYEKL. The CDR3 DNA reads TGCGCCAGCAGGCTAGATGGTTTACAGGGTGCAGATACGCAGTATTTT. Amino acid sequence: CASRLDGLQGADTQYF.

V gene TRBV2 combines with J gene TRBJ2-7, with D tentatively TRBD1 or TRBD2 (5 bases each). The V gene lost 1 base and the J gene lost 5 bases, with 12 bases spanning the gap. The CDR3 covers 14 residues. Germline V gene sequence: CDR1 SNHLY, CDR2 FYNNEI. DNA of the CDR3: TGTGCCAGCAGTGAAGGGGGGACGCCTGACGAGCAGTACTTC. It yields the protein CASSEGGTPDEQYF.

This chain's CDR3 is CASRDQGYEQYF. The CDR3 DNA is TGCGCCAGCAGAGACCAGGGCTACGAGCAGTACTTC. The rearrangement uses TRBV10-2 and TRBJ2-7; D may be TRBD1 (5 bases). Germline CDR1 WSHSY, CDR2 SAAADI. The V and J ends lost 6 bases and 3 bases respectively, with 9 bases between them. This CDR3 spans 12 amino acids.

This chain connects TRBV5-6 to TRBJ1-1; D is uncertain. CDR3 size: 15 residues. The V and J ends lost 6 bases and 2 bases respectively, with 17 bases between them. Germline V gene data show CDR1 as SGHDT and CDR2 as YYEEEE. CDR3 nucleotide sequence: TGTGCCAGCACCCCCGGGGTTCAGGTAAACACTGAAGCTTTCTTT. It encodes CASTPGVQVNTEAFF.

The chain's CDR3 is CASRVGGSDEQFF. CDR3 sequence (DNA): TGTGCCAGCAGGGTCGGGGGGAGCGATGAGCAGTTCTTC. V gene TRBV12-3 or TRBV12-4 combines with J gene TRBJ2-1; TRBD2 aligns across 7 bases. V lost 6 bases and J lost 8; bases outside the gene matches: 7. The CDR3 sequence is 13 residues long.

The CDR3 DNA sequence: TGTGCCAGCAGCCCCCATAGAATGTGGGGTGAGCAGTACTTC. Residues: CASSPHRMWGEQYF. This chain joins TRBV3-1 (or the pseudogene TRBV3-2) and TRBJ2-7; D gene unclear. The CDR3 spans 14 residues. V lost 4 bases and J 7 bases, leaving 17 bases between the germline ends. Germline CDR1 reads LGHDT; CDR2 reads YNNKEL (reference sequence).

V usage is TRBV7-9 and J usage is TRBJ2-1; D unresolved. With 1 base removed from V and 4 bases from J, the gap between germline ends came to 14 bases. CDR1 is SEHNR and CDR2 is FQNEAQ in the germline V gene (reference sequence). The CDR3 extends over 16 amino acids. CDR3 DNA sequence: TGTGCCAGCAGCTTAGTTGGGGTAGGGTTATACAATGAGCAGTTCTTC. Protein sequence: CASSLVGVGLYNEQFF.

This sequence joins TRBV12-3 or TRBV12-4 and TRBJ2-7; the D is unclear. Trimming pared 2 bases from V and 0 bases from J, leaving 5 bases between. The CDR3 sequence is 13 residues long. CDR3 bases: TGTGCCAGCAGTTTAAAGAGCTCCTACGAGCAGTACTTC. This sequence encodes CASSLKSSYEQYF.

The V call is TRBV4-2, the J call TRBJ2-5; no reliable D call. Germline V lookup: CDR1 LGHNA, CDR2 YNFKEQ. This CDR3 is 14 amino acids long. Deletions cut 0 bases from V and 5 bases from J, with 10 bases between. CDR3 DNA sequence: TGTGCCAGCAGCCAAGAACTCCGACGGGAGACCCAGTACTTC. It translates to CASSQELRRETQYF.

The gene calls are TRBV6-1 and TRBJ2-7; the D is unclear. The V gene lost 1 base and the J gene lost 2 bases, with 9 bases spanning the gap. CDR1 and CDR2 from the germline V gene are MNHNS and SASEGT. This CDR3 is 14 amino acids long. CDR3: CASSEGAITYEQYF. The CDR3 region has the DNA TGTGCCAGCAGTGAAGGCGCCATTACCTACGAGCAGTACTTC.

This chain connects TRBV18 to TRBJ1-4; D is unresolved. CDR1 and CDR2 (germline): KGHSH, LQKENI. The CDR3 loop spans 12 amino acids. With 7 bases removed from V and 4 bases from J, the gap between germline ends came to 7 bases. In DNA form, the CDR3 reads TGTGCCAGCTGGGCCTATAATGAAAAACTGTTTTTT. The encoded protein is CASWAYNEKLFF.

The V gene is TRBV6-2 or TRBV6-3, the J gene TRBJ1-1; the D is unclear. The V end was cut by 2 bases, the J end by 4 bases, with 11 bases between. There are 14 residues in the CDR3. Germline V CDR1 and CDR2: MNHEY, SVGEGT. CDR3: CASSYAGLGTEAFF. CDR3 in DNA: TGTGCCAGCAGTTACGCTGGGCTAGGCACTGAAGCTTTCTTT.

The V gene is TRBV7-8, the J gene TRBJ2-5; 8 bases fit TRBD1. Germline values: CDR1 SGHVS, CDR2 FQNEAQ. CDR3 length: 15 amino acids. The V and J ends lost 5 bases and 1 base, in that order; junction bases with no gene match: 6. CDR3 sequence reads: CASSVGTGVQETQYF. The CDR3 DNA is TGTGCCAGCAGCGTTGGGACAGGAGTCCAAGAGACCCAGTACTTC.

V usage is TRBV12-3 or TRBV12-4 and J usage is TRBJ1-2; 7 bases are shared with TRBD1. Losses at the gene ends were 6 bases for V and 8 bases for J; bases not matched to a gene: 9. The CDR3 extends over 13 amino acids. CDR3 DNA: TGTGCCAGCAGCCCGGGACAGTTGTTCGGCTACACCTTC. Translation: CASSPGQLFGYTF.

CDR3 loop: CASSLYSPGETQYF. CDR3 coding DNA: TGCGCCAGCAGCTTGTATTCGCCGGGGGAGACCCAGTACTTC. The J gene is TRBJ2-5, the V gene TRBV5-1; TRBD2 is a possible D gene (5 bases). V shed 1 base and J shed 5 bases, with 12 bases lying between them. The germline gives CDR1 SGHRS, CDR2 YFSETQ. This CDR3 comprises 14 residues. The variable domain in full, with the rest retrieved from reference TRBV5-1 and TRBJ2-5, is KAGVTQTPRYLIKTRGQQVTLSCSPISGHRSVSWYQQTPGQGLQFLFEYFSETQRNKGNFPGRFSGRQFSNSRSEMNVSTLELGDSALYLCASSLYSPGETQYFGPGTRLLVL.

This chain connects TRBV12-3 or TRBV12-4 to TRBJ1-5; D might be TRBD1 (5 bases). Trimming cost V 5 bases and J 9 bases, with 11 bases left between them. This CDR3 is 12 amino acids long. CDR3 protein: CASSETGGPQHF. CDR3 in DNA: TGTGCCAGCAGTGAAACTGGGGGGCCCCAGCATTTT.